The clone carrying this TCR beta chain was observed many times. This sample is part of a study of breast tumors, draining lymph nodes, adjacent tissues. With 1 base removed from V and 2 bases from J, the gap between germline ends came to 12 bases. The CDR3 is 15 amino acids. Germline V gene lookup returns CDR1 GTSNPN and CDR2 SVGIG (reference sequence). Using its own MiXCR run on the multiplex PCR reads, TCRdb lists one record per CDR3 protein. The table records about 19,000 distinct CDR3 sequences, 43% of them present only once. This chain uses TRBV30 with TRBJ1-3; the D is unclear. The TCR was taken from a female donor with breast cancer. Some clones in this sample may be carry-over from other donors' samples. The specimen sequenced was breast tumor tissue. The CDR3 loop reads CAWSAHGWAGNTIYF. CDR3 coding DNA: TGTGCCTGGAGTGCGCACGGGTGGGCTGGAAACACCATATATTTT.